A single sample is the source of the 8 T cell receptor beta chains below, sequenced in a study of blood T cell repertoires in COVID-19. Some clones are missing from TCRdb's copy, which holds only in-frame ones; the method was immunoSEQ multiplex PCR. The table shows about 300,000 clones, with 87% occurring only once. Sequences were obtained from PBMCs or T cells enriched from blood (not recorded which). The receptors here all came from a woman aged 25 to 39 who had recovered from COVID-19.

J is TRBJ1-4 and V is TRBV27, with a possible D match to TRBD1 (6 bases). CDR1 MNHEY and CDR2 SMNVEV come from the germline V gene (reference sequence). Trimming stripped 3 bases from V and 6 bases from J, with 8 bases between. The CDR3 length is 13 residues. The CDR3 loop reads CASSFPGDEKLFF. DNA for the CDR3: TGTGCCAGCAGTTTTCCAGGGGATGAAAAACTGTTTTTT.

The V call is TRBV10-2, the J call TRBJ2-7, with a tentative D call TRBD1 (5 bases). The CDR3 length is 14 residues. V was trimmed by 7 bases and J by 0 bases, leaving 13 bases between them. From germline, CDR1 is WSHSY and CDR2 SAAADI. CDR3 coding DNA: TGCGCCAGCATGGGGCTTGAGAGCTCCTACGAGCAGTACTTC. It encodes CASMGLESSYEQYF.

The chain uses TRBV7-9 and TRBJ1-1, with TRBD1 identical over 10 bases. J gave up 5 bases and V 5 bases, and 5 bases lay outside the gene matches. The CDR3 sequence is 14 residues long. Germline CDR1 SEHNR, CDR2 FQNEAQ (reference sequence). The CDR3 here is CASSPGQGGTEAFF. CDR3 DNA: TGTGCCAGCAGCCCTGGACAGGGGGGGACTGAAGCTTTCTTT. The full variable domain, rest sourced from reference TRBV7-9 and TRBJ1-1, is DTGVSQNPRHKITKRGQNVTFRCDPISEHNRLYWYRQTLGQGPEFLTYFQNEAQLEKSRLLSDRFSAERPKGSFSTLEIQRTEQGDSAMYLCASSPGQGGTEAFFGQGTRLTVV.

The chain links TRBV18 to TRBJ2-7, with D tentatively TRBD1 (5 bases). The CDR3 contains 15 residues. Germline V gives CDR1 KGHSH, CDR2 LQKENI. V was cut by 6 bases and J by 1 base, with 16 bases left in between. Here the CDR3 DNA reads TGTGCCAGCTCTTCCGATTGGCAGGGTTCCTACGAGCAGTACTTC. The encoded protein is CASSSDWQGSYEQYF.

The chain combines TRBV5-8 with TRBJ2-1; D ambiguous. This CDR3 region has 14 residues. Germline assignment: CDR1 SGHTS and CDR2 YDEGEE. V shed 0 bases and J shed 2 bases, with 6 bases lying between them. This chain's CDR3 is CASSLGSAYNEQFF. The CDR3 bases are TGTGCCAGCAGCTTGGGATCAGCCTACAATGAGCAGTTCTTC.

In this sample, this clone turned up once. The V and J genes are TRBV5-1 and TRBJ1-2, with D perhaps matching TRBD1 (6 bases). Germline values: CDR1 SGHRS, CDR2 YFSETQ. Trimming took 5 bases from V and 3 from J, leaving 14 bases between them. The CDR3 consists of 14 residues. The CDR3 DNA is TGCGCCAGCAGGGCGTTACAGGGTCACTATGGCTACACCTTC. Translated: CASRALQGHYGYTF.

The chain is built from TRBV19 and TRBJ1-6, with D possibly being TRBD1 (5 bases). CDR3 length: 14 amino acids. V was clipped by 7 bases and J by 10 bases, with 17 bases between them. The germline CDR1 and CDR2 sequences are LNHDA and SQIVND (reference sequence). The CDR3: CASKGASVGSPLHF. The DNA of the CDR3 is TGTGCCAGTAAAGGGGCCTCCGTCGGGTCACCCCTCCACTTT.

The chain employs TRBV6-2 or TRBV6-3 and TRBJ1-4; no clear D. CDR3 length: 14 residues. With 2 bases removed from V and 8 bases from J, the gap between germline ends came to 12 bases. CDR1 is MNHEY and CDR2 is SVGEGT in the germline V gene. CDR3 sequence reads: CASSYPTEREKLFF. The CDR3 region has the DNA TGTGCCAGCAGTTACCCTACGGAGAGAGAAAAACTGTTTTTT.